The 30 T cell receptor beta chains below come from one sample, sequenced in a study of cytomegalovirus exposure and HLA in healthy donors. The PCR contained 60 Vbeta and 13 Jbeta primers. TCRdb's copy holds only in-frame clones and misses some; the assay was immunoSEQ multiplex PCR. Its clone listing holds about 140,000 clones. The sequenced sample consisted of PBMCs. The receptor source for this set is a male donor in good health and CMV-seronegative.

The rearrangement joins TRBV4-1 to TRBJ2-5, with 8 positions matching TRBD1. Germline V CDR1 and CDR2: MGHRA, YSYEKL. CDR3 size: 16 residues. J lost 5 bases, V lost 0 bases, and 8 bases had no gene match. The CDR3 DNA follows: TGCGCCAGCAGCCAAGACGGGGCAGGGGGCATGGAGACCCAGTACTTC. This codes for CASSQDGAGGMETQYF.

The J gene is TRBJ2-5, the V gene TRBV9; 8 positions agree with TRBD2. The CDR3 covers 17 residues. V was clipped by 0 bases and J by 3 bases; unmatched bases: 10. Germline CDR1 reads SGDLS; CDR2 reads YYNGEE. The CDR3 DNA sequence: TGTGCCAGCAGCGTAGGAGCGGGAGTGGGGTCGGAAGAGACCCAGTACTTC. Translated: CASSVGAGVGSEETQYF.

This chain uses TRBV2 with TRBJ1-4; weak D call: TRBD1 (5 bases). The V end lost 8 bases, the J end lost 0 bases, and 16 bases lay between the germline ends. In germline, CDR1 is SNHLY, CDR2 FYNNEI. The CDR3 spans 16 residues. CDR3 in DNA: TGTGCCAGCGGGGGGACCGTACTTGCAACTAATGAAAAACTGTTTTTT. Translated: CASGGTVLATNEKLFF.

The rearrangement links TRBV6-6 to TRBJ2-3; 7 bases align to TRBD2. J lost 1 base, V lost 6 bases, and 4 bases had no gene match. This CDR3 has 14 residues. Germline V gives CDR1 MNHNY, CDR2 SVGAGI (reference sequence). CDR3 in amino acids: CASSPRGGTDTQYF. DNA of the CDR3: TGTGCCAGCAGCCCCCGGGGGGGCACAGATACGCAGTATTTT.

The chain combines TRBV15 with TRBJ1-2; D gene ambiguous. Looked up from germline, CDR1 is LNHNV and CDR2 is YYDKDF (reference sequence). The CDR3 is 15 amino acids. Deletions cut 1 base from V and 6 bases from J, with 15 bases between. CDR3 sequence: CATSRVEGRTNGYTF. The DNA of the CDR3 is TGTGCCACCAGCAGAGTTGAGGGAAGGACGAATGGCTACACCTTC.

The CDR3 loop is CASVGRFAEAFF. CDR3 DNA: TGTGCCAGCGTGGGCAGGTTCGCTGAAGCTTTCTTT. The chain combines TRBV13 with TRBJ1-1, with D unclear. The CDR3 is made up of 12 amino acids. Germline V lookup: CDR1 PRHDT, CDR2 FYEKMQ (reference sequence). V lost 8 bases and J lost 6, with 13 bases in between.

The chain links TRBV29-1 to TRBJ2-1, with TRBD2 matching 15 bases. The germline gives CDR1 SQVTM, CDR2 ANQGSEA. The CDR3 runs to 18 residues. V gave up 1 base and J gave up 6 bases; unmatched junction bases: 10. This chain's CDR3 is CSVEGVGLAGGSANEQFF. The DNA for the CDR3 is TGCAGCGTTGAAGGGGTAGGACTAGCGGGAGGGTCCGCCAATGAGCAGTTCTTC.

The chain combines TRBV28 with TRBJ2-7, with D perhaps matching TRBD1 (5 bases). Per the germline V gene, CDR1 is MDHEN and CDR2 is SYDVKM. The V gene lost 3 bases and the J gene lost 5 bases, with 17 bases spanning the gap. The CDR3 spans 15 residues. CDR3: CASSLQGNIADEQYF. CDR3 DNA sequence: TGTGCCAGCAGTTTGCAGGGAAATATCGCGGACGAGCAGTACTTC.

The chain carries TRBV5-6 and TRBJ2-2, with 9 bases that match TRBD1. The CDR3 consists of 16 residues. Trimming took 4 bases from V and 4 from J; bases not matched to a gene: 8. Germline CDR1 reads SGHDT; CDR2 reads YYEEEE. CDR3 residues: CASSRGDREGTGELFF. The CDR3 nucleotides are TGTGCCAGCAGCAGAGGGGACAGGGAAGGCACCGGGGAGCTGTTTTTT.

This chain connects TRBV5-1 to TRBJ2-7; TRBD1 is a possible D gene (6 bases). This CDR3 spans 13 amino acids. Germline V lookup: CDR1 SGHRS, CDR2 YFSETQ. Between the trimmed V and J ends, which lost 2 bases and 5 bases, there was a span of 11 bases. The CDR3 DNA reads as TGCGCCAGCAGCTTTGGGACATATGACGAGCAGTACTTC. This codes for CASSFGTYDEQYF.

The rearrangement joins TRBV5-4 to TRBJ2-1; weak D call: TRBD1 (6 bases). Per the germline V gene, CDR1 is SGHNT and CDR2 is YYREEE (reference sequence). This CDR3 contains 15 residues. V was cut by 6 bases and J by 5 bases, with 18 bases left in between. The CDR3 region is CASNPQDRVHNEQFF. The CDR3, as DNA: TGTGCCAGCAACCCCCAGGACAGAGTACACAATGAGCAGTTCTTC.

The rearrangement links TRBV11-2 to TRBJ2-7, with 7 bases matching TRBD1. This CDR3 is built from 13 residues. Germline-derived CDR1 and CDR2 are SGHAT and FQNNGV. The V and J ends lost 4 bases and 1 base, in that order; junction bases with no gene match: 1. CDR3 nucleotide sequence: TGTGCCAGCAGCTGGGGACAGTCCTACGAGCAGTACTTC. Encoded protein: CASSWGQSYEQYF. The full variable domain, in which reference TRBV11-2 and TRBJ2-7 provide the parts outside the CDR3, is EAGVAQSPRYKIIEKRQSVAFWCNPISGHATLYWYQQILGQGPKLLIQFQNNGVVDDSQLPKDRFSAERLKGVDSTLKIQPAKLEDSAVYLCASSWGQSYEQYFGPGTRLTVT.

The chain recombines TRBV7-6 with TRBJ2-1, with a possible D match to TRBD2 (5 bases). Between the trimmed V and J ends, which lost 4 bases and 6 bases, there was a span of 10 bases. The CDR3 contains 13 residues. Germline V CDR1 and CDR2: SGHVS, FNYEAQ. In DNA form, the CDR3 reads TGTGCCAGCAGCTGGGGAGCGCGCAATGAGCAGTTCTTC. Translating gives CASSWGARNEQFF.

This rearrangement joins TRBV19 to TRBJ2-7; D is unresolved. CDR1 is LNHDA and CDR2 is SQIVND in the germline V gene (reference sequence). V was cut by 7 bases and J by 2 bases, with 9 bases left in between. The CDR3 has 12 amino acids. The DNA of the CDR3 is TGTGCCAGTACGGCGGCCACCTACGAGCAGTACTTC. It translates to CASTAATYEQYF.

V and J are TRBV7-9 and TRBJ1-5; 7 bases are shared with TRBD1. Per germline, CDR1 SEHNR and CDR2 FQNEAQ (reference sequence). The ends lost 5 bases at V and 5 bases at J; junction bases unmatched: 6. The CDR3 length is 14 residues. The DNA for the CDR3 is TGTGCCAGCAGCCCAGGACAGGTCCATCAGCCCCAGCATTTT. Translation gives CASSPGQVHQPQHF.

This chain joins TRBV7-9 and TRBJ1-1; the D gene is possibly TRBD1 (6 bases). Germline-derived CDR1 and CDR2 are SEHNR and FQNEAQ (reference sequence). This CDR3 spans 18 amino acids. V was pared by 6 bases and J by 1 base, with 24 bases between. The CDR3 spells CASRSPSSRQESNTEAFF. CDR3 nucleotide sequence: TGTGCCAGCAGGTCACCATCTTCCAGACAGGAATCGAACACTGAAGCTTTCTTT.

The V and J genes are TRBV27 and TRBJ2-1; D perhaps matches TRBD2 (6 bases). Germline V gene sequence: CDR1 MNHEY, CDR2 SMNVEV (reference sequence). This CDR3 region has 15 residues. Trimming took 4 bases from V and 8 from J, leaving 18 bases between them. The DNA of the CDR3 is TGTGCCAGCAGTTCTAGGGGACTCCCCCCGGATGAGCAGTTCTTC. Encoded protein: CASSSRGLPPDEQFF.

V usage is TRBV28 and J usage is TRBJ2-3; weak D call: TRBD2 (6 bases). V gave up 4 bases and J gave up 1 base, with 9 bases separating them. Per the germline V gene, CDR1 is MDHEN and CDR2 is SYDVKM. The CDR3 sequence is 14 residues long. CDR3 bases: TGTGCCAGCAGTTGGGGGGTAGGCACAGATACGCAGTATTTT. This sequence encodes CASSWGVGTDTQYF.

The chain links TRBV18 to TRBJ1-4; 10 bases are shared with TRBD1. This CDR3 is built from 14 residues. Germline V lookup: CDR1 KGHSH, CDR2 LQKENI. V trimming: 3 bases; J trimming: 6 bases; junction bases outside the gene matches: 1. The CDR3: CASSPGTGDEKLFF. The CDR3 DNA is TGTGCCAGCTCACCTGGGACAGGGGATGAAAAACTGTTTTTT.

This chain uses TRBV9 with TRBJ1-6, with 9 bases fitting TRBD1. The J segment lost 13 bases and the V segment lost 2 bases, leaving 10 bases of the junction unmatched. The CDR3 loop spans 15 amino acids. In germline, CDR1 is SGDLS, CDR2 YYNGEE. CDR3 nucleotides: TGTGCCAGCAGCGTGGACCTCGGGACAGGGATGCCCCTCCACTTT. Protein sequence: CASSVDLGTGMPLHF.

V is TRBV4-2 and J is TRBJ1-1, with D uncertain. The germline V and J ends were trimmed by 0 bases and 0 bases, with 8 bases remaining between them. CDR3 length equals 15 residues. Germline CDR1 reads LGHNA; CDR2 reads YNFKEQ. CDR3 sequence reads: CASSQDQVLNTEAFF. In nucleotides, the CDR3 is TGTGCCAGCAGCCAAGATCAGGTCCTGAACACTGAAGCTTTCTTT.

V gene TRBV10-1 combines with J gene TRBJ1-1, with TRBD1 matching over 8 bases. The CDR3 consists of 13 residues. V lost 6 bases and J lost 4; bases outside the gene matches: 4. CDR1 and CDR2 from the germline V gene are WNHNN and SYGVQD (reference sequence). CDR3 nucleotide sequence: TGCGCCAGCAGCGATACAGGGGGCACTGAAGCTTTCTTT. Amino acid sequence: CASSDTGGTEAFF.

The V call is TRBV29-1, the J call TRBJ1-1; maybe TRBD1 (5 bases). Germline CDR1 SQVTM, CDR2 ANQGSEA. Trimming left V 6 bases short and J 3 bases short, with 17 bases between. This CDR3 contains 14 residues. The DNA of the CDR3 is TGCAGCGTCGGACAACGGCTTGTGGACACTGAAGCTTTCTTT. Translating it yields CSVGQRLVDTEAFF.

The CDR3 nucleotides read TGTGCCAGCAGCCAGGCCGGGACAGGGGGCTACAATGAGCAGTTCTTC. As protein: CASSQAGTGGYNEQFF. This chain links TRBV4-2 with TRBJ2-1, with 11 bases identical to TRBD1. With 3 bases clipped from V and 3 bases from J, the junction kept 4 bases outside the gene matches. Germline V gives CDR1 LGHNA, CDR2 YNFKEQ. This CDR3 region has 16 residues.

V usage is TRBV9 and J usage is TRBJ2-1, with TRBD2 identical over 10 bases. CDR1 and CDR2 (germline): SGDLS, YYNGEE. J lost 10 bases, V lost 3 bases, and 13 bases had no gene match. This CDR3 spans 16 amino acids. The CDR3 is CASSAPPSGGTREQFF. CDR3 nucleotide sequence: TGTGCCAGCAGCGCGCCCCCTAGCGGGGGCACGCGGGAGCAGTTCTTC.

This rearrangement joins TRBV9 to TRBJ2-1; 9 bases agree with TRBD1. This CDR3 has 17 amino acids. Unmatched junction bases numbered 9, after V lost 0 bases and J lost 5 bases. Germline assignment: CDR1 SGDLS and CDR2 YYNGEE. The CDR3 sequence: CASSVGGAGTGNNEQFF. CDR3 in DNA: TGTGCCAGCAGCGTAGGCGGGGCCGGGACAGGGAACAATGAGCAGTTCTTC.

The V gene is TRBV29-1, the J gene TRBJ2-7, with D possibly TRBD2 on 6 matching bases. CDR3 size: 13 residues. In germline, CDR1 is SQVTM, CDR2 ANQGSEA. Trimming took 3 bases from V and 5 from J, leaving 14 bases between them. The CDR3 here is CSVEVKRGNEQYF. In DNA form, the CDR3 reads TGCAGCGTTGAGGTAAAACGGGGGAACGAGCAGTACTTC.

This chain uses TRBV2 with TRBJ1-2; D might be TRBD1 (5 bases). Germline V gives CDR1 SNHLY, CDR2 FYNNEI. V lost 6 bases and J lost 7, with 15 bases in between. The CDR3 has 13 amino acids. DNA for the CDR3: TGTGCCAGCAGCCAAGGGGCGGGGGTTGGCTACACCTTC. This sequence encodes CASSQGAGVGYTF.

This sequence joins TRBV7-9 and TRBJ1-3; D gene uncertain. V shed 1 base and J shed 0 bases, with 10 bases lying between them. Germline lookup yields CDR1 SEHNR and CDR2 FQNEAQ (reference sequence). The CDR3 consists of 16 residues. The CDR3 here is CASSLGRAVSGNTIYF. The CDR3 DNA is TGTGCCAGCAGCTTAGGGAGGGCTGTCTCTGGAAACACCATATATTTT.

The genes are TRBV6-5 and TRBJ2-2; D might be TRBD2 (5 bases). Per the germline V gene, CDR1 is MNHEY and CDR2 is SVGAGI. The V gene lost 6 bases and the J gene lost 5 bases, with 13 bases spanning the gap. The CDR3 has 14 amino acids. CDR3 bases: TGTGCCAGCAGCGCGCACGGAGGTACCGGGGAGCTGTTTTTT. Translation: CASSAHGGTGELFF.